The 18 T cell receptor beta chains listed next were all sequenced from one sample in a study of blood T cell repertoires in COVID-19. Repertoires were generated with immunoSEQ multiplex PCR, while TCRdb's copy carries only in-frame clones and drops some. The sample shows fewer than 300,000 clones, about 83% of them seen only once. The sequenced sample was peripheral blood. These receptor sequences come from an older man with acute or convalescent COVID-19.

The chain couples TRBV2 to TRBJ2-7; the D gene is possibly TRBD1 (5 bases). The CDR3 length is 13 residues. Germline V gene data show CDR1 as SNHLY and CDR2 as FYNNEI. Between the trimmed V and J ends, which lost 6 bases and 1 base, there was a span of 10 bases. CDR3 loop: CASSVQGSYEQYF. The CDR3 region has the DNA TGTGCCAGCAGCGTCCAGGGTTCCTACGAGCAGTACTTC. Combining the CDR3 with reference TRBV2 and TRBJ2-7 gives the whole variable domain EPEVTQTPSHQVTQMGQEVILRCVPISNHLYFYWYRQILGQKVEFLVSFYNNEISEKSEIFDDQFSVERPDGSNFTLKIRSTKLEDSAMYFCASSVQGSYEQYFGPGTRLTVT.

The genes are TRBV2 and TRBJ1-2; weak D call: TRBD1 (5 bases). Germline V CDR1 and CDR2: SNHLY, FYNNEI. The length of the CDR3 is 14 residues. Trimming pared 3 bases from V and 4 bases from J, leaving 12 bases between. CDR3 in amino acids: CASSDGGISYGYTF. The DNA of the CDR3 is TGTGCCAGCAGTGATGGGGGGATCTCCTATGGCTACACCTTC.

The chain uses TRBV6-2 or TRBV6-3 and TRBJ2-3; 7 nucleotides align to TRBD1. Unmatched junction bases numbered 7, after V lost 3 bases and J lost 7 bases. Germline V gene data show CDR1 as MNHEY and CDR2 as SVGEGT. The CDR3 sequence is 14 residues long. The CDR3 reads CASSYLGQPNTQYF. CDR3 sequence (DNA): TGTGCCAGCAGTTATTTGGGACAGCCAAATACGCAGTATTTT.

There are a few counts of this clone. The chain is built from TRBV5-4 and TRBJ2-7, with TRBD1 identical over 8 bases. Germline CDR1 reads SGHNT; CDR2 reads YYREEE (reference sequence). The CDR3 is 16 amino acids. The V segment lost 2 bases and the J segment 4 bases; nucleotides outside the gene matches: 11. Here the CDR3 DNA reads TGTGCCAGCAGCTTAGGGCAGGGGGCGTCTTTGTACGAGCAGTACTTC. It yields the protein CASSLGQGASLYEQYF.

The chain carries TRBV27 and TRBJ1-2, with 8 positions matching TRBD1. The germline CDR1 and CDR2 sequences are MNHEY and SMNVEV (reference sequence). The CDR3 has 15 amino acids. V dropped 8 bases and J dropped 1; count of bases not matched to a gene: 9. The CDR3 loop is CASGRPTGDNYGYTF. The CDR3 bases are TGTGCCAGCGGCCGACCGACAGGGGATAACTATGGCTACACCTTC.

The V gene is TRBV19, the J gene TRBJ2-7, with D possibly TRBD1 on 6 matching bases. The CDR3 length is 16 residues. CDR1 and CDR2 (germline): LNHDA, SQIVND (reference sequence). The ends were cut back, 0 bases at V and 0 bases at J, with 12 bases in the middle. CDR3 in amino acids: CASSIDGQPFSYEQYF. The CDR3 DNA is TGTGCCAGTAGTATAGACGGACAGCCGTTCTCCTACGAGCAGTACTTC.

The chain links TRBV5-1 to TRBJ2-1, with D tentatively TRBD1 (6 bases). The CDR3 runs 12 residues. The germline V gene has CDR1 SGHRS and CDR2 YFSETQ. The V gene lost 3 bases and the J gene lost 13 bases, with 14 bases spanning the gap. In nucleotides, the CDR3 is TGCGCCAGCAGCTGGTCCGACAGGAGACAGTTCTTC. This translates into CASSWSDRRQFF.

The chain uses TRBV10-3 and TRBJ2-3; no reliable D call. The V end lost 3 bases, the J end lost 4 bases, and 5 bases lay between the germline ends. Germline values: CDR1 ENHRY, CDR2 SYGVKD. The CDR3 loop spans 12 amino acids. The CDR3 DNA reads as TGTGCCATCAGTGACCAGGCAGATACGCAGTATTTT. Translation gives CAISDQADTQYF.

The chain carries TRBV5-1 and TRBJ1-6, with a possible D match to TRBD1 (6 bases). V lost 0 bases, J lost 6 bases, and 10 bases lay in between. CDR1 SGHRS and CDR2 YFSETQ come from the germline V gene. This CDR3 has 15 amino acids. The CDR3 loop reads CASSLVTGSNSPLHF. CDR3 bases: TGCGCCAGCAGCTTGGTGACAGGTAGTAATTCACCCCTCCACTTT.

The V and J genes are TRBV7-2 and TRBJ2-5; the D gene is possibly TRBD2 (6 bases). Trimming shortened V by 3 bases and J by 2 bases, and 7 bases separated the two germline ends. The CDR3 consists of 13 residues. Germline CDR1 SGHTA, CDR2 FQGNSA. The CDR3 here is CASSFSGQETQYF. CDR3 coding DNA: TGTGCCAGCAGCTTTAGCGGTCAAGAGACCCAGTACTTC.

This rearrangement joins TRBV4-1 to TRBJ2-5, with D maybe TRBD1 (6 bases). Germline V CDR1 and CDR2: MGHRA, YSYEKL. The V end lost 5 bases, the J end lost 2 bases, and 18 bases lay between the germline ends. The CDR3 has 16 residues. DNA for the CDR3: TGCGCCAGCAGCTACGGTCACGGGACACTTCAAGAGACCCAGTACTTC. Its protein product is CASSYGHGTLQETQYF.

The rearrangement joins TRBV28 to TRBJ1-3; D is ambiguous. V shed 2 bases and J shed 8 bases, with 10 bases lying between them. Germline CDR1 is MDHEN and CDR2 is SYDVKM. The CDR3 is 13 residues long. The CDR3 loop is CASSLRLGDTIYF. The CDR3 bases are TGTGCCAGCAGTTTAAGACTCGGCGACACCATATATTTT.

The rearrangement joins TRBV5-6 to TRBJ2-1, with 10 bases matching TRBD1. Germline V gives CDR1 SGHDT, CDR2 YYEEEE. V lost 4 bases to trimming and J lost 3 bases; unmatched junction nucleotides: 4. The CDR3 covers 15 residues. CDR3 in DNA: TGTGCCAGCAGCCCAGGACAGGGGGGCTACAATGAGCAGTTCTTC. Translated, it gives CASSPGQGGYNEQFF.

This chain links TRBV6-5 with TRBJ2-1; 13 nucleotides agree with TRBD2. CDR1 MNHEY and CDR2 SVGAGI come from the germline V gene. The CDR3 is 15 amino acids. The trim removed 6 bases at V and 10 bases at J, leaving 9 bases unmatched. CDR3: CASRGLAGKQGEQFF. The DNA of the CDR3 is TGTGCCAGCAGGGGACTAGCGGGAAAACAGGGAGAGCAGTTCTTC.

This chain connects TRBV10-3 to TRBJ2-2, with 11 bases that match TRBD1. The CDR3 extends over 15 amino acids. V was pared by 6 bases and J by 4 bases, with 4 bases of the junction left unmatched. Germline assignment: CDR1 ENHRY and CDR2 SYGVKD. CDR3 residues: CAIRAGTGGTGELFF. CDR3 in DNA: TGTGCCATCAGAGCCGGGACAGGGGGCACCGGGGAGCTGTTTTTT.

V gene TRBV28 combines with J gene TRBJ1-2, with TRBD1 matching over 11 bases. This CDR3 has 16 residues. With V trimmed by 7 bases and J by 0 bases, 7 bases remained unmatched. Looked up from germline, CDR1 is MDHEN and CDR2 is SYDVKM. The CDR3 nucleotides are TGTGCCAGCACATGGACAGGGGGCAAAACTAACTATGGCTACACCTTC. Encoded protein: CASTWTGGKTNYGYTF.

The chain couples TRBV2 to TRBJ2-7; tentatively, D is TRBD1 (6 bases). The CDR3 consists of 15 residues. The V gene's germline CDR1 is SNHLY and CDR2 FYNNEI. The V end lost 7 bases, the J end lost 4 bases, and 20 bases lay between the germline ends. The CDR3: CASTKGVLDRYEQYF. CDR3 sequence (DNA): TGTGCCAGCACTAAGGGGGTTTTAGACAGATACGAGCAGTACTTC.

The chain employs TRBV5-1 and TRBJ2-7, with 8 positions matching TRBD1. Germline assignment: CDR1 SGHRS and CDR2 YFSETQ. CDR3 length: 13 amino acids. Losses at the gene ends were 7 bases for V and 6 bases for J; bases not matched to a gene: 9. The CDR3 spells CASAEITGGEQYF. CDR3 in DNA: TGCGCCAGCGCGGAGATAACAGGGGGCGAGCAGTACTTC.